A selection of T cell receptor beta chains follows, all from one sample in a study of blood T cell repertoires in COVID-19. TCRdb's copy holds only in-frame clones and misses some; the assay was immunoSEQ multiplex PCR. The sample lists over 200,000 clones, more than 85% occurring once. The material sequenced was peripheral blood. Source of these receptors: a person under 35 with COVID-19, enrolled during active disease. Each CDR3 is given with its conserved first and last residue. The order of the fields is V gene, clone size, J gene, CDR3 protein. Size values are once, few and many counts, or a class for expanded clones, and some rows have none.

V gene: TRBV11-2
clone size: -
J gene: TRBJ2-7
CDR3 protein: CASSLVKTPGYEQYF

V gene: TRBV7-6
clone size: -
J gene: TRBJ2-3
CDR3 protein: CASSLISGVTDTQYF

V gene: TRBV10-3
clone size: -
J gene: TRBJ2-1
CDR3 protein: CAISVVGGFYNEQFF

V gene: TRBV2
clone size: -
J gene: TRBJ2-1
CDR3 protein: CASDDVGVTNEQFF

V gene: TRBV6-4
clone size: many
J gene: TRBJ2-3
CDR3 protein: CASSEGSGGTDTQYF

V gene: TRBV5-1
clone size: -
J gene: TRBJ2-3
CDR3 protein: CASKGAGGPPDTQYF

V gene: TRBV24-1
clone size: -
J gene: TRBJ1-5
CDR3 protein: CATGGSGSGRQPQHF

V gene: TRBV6-4
clone size: -
J gene: TRBJ2-2
CDR3 protein: CASGVRSGTGELFF

V gene: TRBV27
clone size: -
J gene: TRBJ2-7
CDR3 protein: CASSFAGSYEQYF

V gene: TRBV29-1
clone size: -
J gene: TRBJ2-5
CDR3 protein: CSVGVDSQETQYF

V gene: TRBV7-2
clone size: -
J gene: TRBJ1-2
CDR3 protein: CASSFSGGVYGYTF

V gene: TRBV6-4
clone size: -
J gene: TRBJ1-1
CDR3 protein: CASRRGQGRGEAFF

V gene: TRBV7-2
clone size: -
J gene: TRBJ1-2
CDR3 protein: CASSEDRGYGYTF

V gene: TRBV6-1
clone size: -
J gene: TRBJ2-7
CDR3 protein: CASSEAGTSGSKYF

V gene: TRBV2
clone size: -
J gene: TRBJ1-1
CDR3 protein: CASRTGENTEAFF